This is a list of T cell receptor beta chains from one sample in a study of blood T cell repertoires in COVID-19. The method was immunoSEQ multiplex PCR; TCRdb's version includes in-frame clones alone and lacks a portion of them. In the table there are 200,000 to 300,000 clones, 75% to 85% of which are singletons. Sequenced input: PBMCs or T cells enriched from blood (not recorded which). These receptors all come from a woman in her forties or fifties with acute COVID-19. The CDR3 runs from the conserved cysteine through the conserved F or W. Fields, in order: V gene, clone size, J gene, D gene, CDR3 protein, CDR3 DNA. D genes are given only for firm matches. Clone size is not always given. Where it is, it says once, few, many or a class for expanded clones.

TRBV12-1	.	TRBJ1-2	.	CASSEGQGCGYTF	TGTGCCAGCAGCGAAGGACAGGGGTGTGGCTACACCTTC
TRBV5-6	.	TRBJ1-2	TRBD1	CASSRDSSYGYTF	TGTGCCAGCAGCCGGGACAGCTCCTATGGCTACACCTTC
TRBV6-5	once	TRBJ1-2	.	CASTIDTTTRGYTF	TGTGCCAGCACCATAGACACCACGACCCGTGGCTACACCTTC
TRBV21-1	.	TRBJ1-5	.	CASTDHQRTVTHRDQPQHF	TGTGCCAGCACCGACCACCAAAGGACAGTCACCCATAGGGATCAGCCCCAGCATTTT
TRBV19	.	TRBJ1-3	TRBD1	CASSINVGTADGNTIYF	TGTGCTAGTAGTATCAACGTTGGGACAGCGGATGGAAACACCATATATTTT
TRBV4-3	.	TRBJ1-1	.	CASSPGGGGRAFF	TGCGCCAGCAGCCCCGGAGGGGGGGGCCGGGCTTTCTTT
TRBV6-1	.	TRBJ1-6	.	CASSELGAVSYNSPLHF	TGTGCCAGCAGTGAATTGGGGGCGGTTTCCTATAATTCACCCCTCCACTTT
TRBV5-5	.	TRBJ2-5	TRBD2	CASSPGAGGLRETQYF	TGTGCCAGCTCCCCAGGTGCGGGGGGGCTCCGGGAGACCCAGTACTTC
TRBV6-4	.	TRBJ1-6	.	CASSDGQLNSPLHF	TGTGCCAGCAGTGATGGACAGTTGAATTCACCCCTCCACTTT
TRBV11-2	.	TRBJ1-1	.	CASSLVGQPNTEAFF	TGTGCCAGCAGCTTAGTAGGACAGCCGAACACTGAAGCTTTCTTT
TRBV9	.	TRBJ1-5	.	CASSLSEGRDQPQHF	TGTGCCAGCAGCCTCAGCGAGGGAAGAGATCAGCCCCAGCATTTT
TRBV3-1/TRBV3-2	.	TRBJ1-2	TRBD1	CASRGLTTGAGYTF	TGTGCCAGCAGGGGCCTTACGACAGGGGCTGGCTACACCTTC
TRBV4-3	.	TRBJ1-2	TRBD1	CASSHLGQGESYGYTF	TGCGCCAGCAGCCACTTGGGACAGGGAGAGTCCTATGGCTACACCTTC
TRBV7-9	.	TRBJ1-1	.	CASSLARHEAFF	TGTGCCAGCAGCTTAGCCAGGCATGAAGCTTTCTTT
TRBV27	few	TRBJ1-6	.	CASSLRQALPPLHF	TGTGCCAGCAGTTTAAGACAGGCGTTACCACCCCTCCACTTT
TRBV28	.	TRBJ2-1	.	CASSLSSPNEQFF	TGTGCCAGCAGTTTATCGTCTCCGAATGAGCAGTTCTTC
TRBV25-1	once	TRBJ1-5	.	CASTPRDGDQPQHF	TGTGCCAGCACTCCCCGGGATGGTGATCAGCCCCAGCATTTT
TRBV11-2	.	TRBJ2-1	.	CASSLARGKGEQFF	TGTGCCAGCAGCTTAGCGCGGGGTAAAGGTGAGCAGTTCTTC
TRBV6-1	.	TRBJ2-7	.	CASSEGATYEQYF	TGTGCCAGCAGTGAAGGTGCTACCTACGAGCAGTACTTC
TRBV3-1/TRBV3-2	.	TRBJ1-1	.	CASSVQGCRKAFF	TGTGCCAGCAGCGTACAGGGATGTCGTAAAGCTTTCTTT
TRBV5-6	.	TRBJ2-7	TRBD1	CASSFPGRGPSYEQYF	TGTGCCAGCAGCTTCCCGGGCAGGGGGCCTTCCTACGAGCAGTACTTC
TRBV19	.	TRBJ1-3	.	CASSIRAGAAGNTIYF	TGTGCCAGTAGTATACGTGCGGGGGCGGCTGGAAACACCATATATTTT
TRBV5-1	.	TRBJ2-2	.	CASSWPQGTGELFF	TGCGCCAGCAGCTGGCCCCAGGGCACCGGGGAGCTGTTTTTT
TRBV18	.	TRBJ1-3	TRBD1	CASSPGTAPGNTIYF	TGTGCCAGCTCCCCTGGGACAGCTCCTGGAAACACCATATATTTT
TRBV9	.	TRBJ1-2	TRBD1	CASSLNLQGDYGYTF	TGTGCCAGCAGCTTAAACCTTCAGGGGGACTATGGCTACACCTTC
TRBV10-3	.	TRBJ2-7	.	CAISESRLSSSYEQYF	TGTGCCATCAGTGAGTCGAGGCTTTCAAGCTCCTACGAGCAGTACTTC
TRBV5-6	.	TRBJ2-1	.	CASRRRTGQLNEQFF	TGTGCCAGCCGCCGACGAACGGGACAACTCAATGAGCAGTTCTTC
TRBV7-2	.	TRBJ2-7	.	CASSANSYEQYF	TGTGCCAGCAGCGCTAACTCATACGAGCAGTACTTC